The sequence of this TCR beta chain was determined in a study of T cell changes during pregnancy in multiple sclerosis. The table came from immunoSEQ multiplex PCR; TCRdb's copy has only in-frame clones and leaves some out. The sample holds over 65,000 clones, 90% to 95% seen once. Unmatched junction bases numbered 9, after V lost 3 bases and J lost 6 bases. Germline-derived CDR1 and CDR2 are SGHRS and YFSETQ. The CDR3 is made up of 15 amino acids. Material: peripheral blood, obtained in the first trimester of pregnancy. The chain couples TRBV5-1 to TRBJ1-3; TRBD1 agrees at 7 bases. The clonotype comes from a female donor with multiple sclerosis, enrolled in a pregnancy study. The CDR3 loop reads CASSSSLQGPNTIYF. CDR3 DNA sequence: TGCGCCAGCAGCTCCTCCCTACAGGGGCCAAACACCATATATTTT.